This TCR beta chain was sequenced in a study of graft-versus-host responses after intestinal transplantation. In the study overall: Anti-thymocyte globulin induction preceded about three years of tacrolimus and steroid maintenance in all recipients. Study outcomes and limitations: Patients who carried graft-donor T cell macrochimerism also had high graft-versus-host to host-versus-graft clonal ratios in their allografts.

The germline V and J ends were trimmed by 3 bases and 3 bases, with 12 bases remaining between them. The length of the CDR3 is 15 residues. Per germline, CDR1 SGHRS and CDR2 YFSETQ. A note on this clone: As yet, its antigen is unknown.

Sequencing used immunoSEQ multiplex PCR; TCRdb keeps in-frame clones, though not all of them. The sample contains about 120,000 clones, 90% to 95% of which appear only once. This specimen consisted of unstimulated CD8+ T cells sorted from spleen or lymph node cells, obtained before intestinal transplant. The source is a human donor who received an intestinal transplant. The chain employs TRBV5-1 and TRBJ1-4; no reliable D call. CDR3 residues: CASSCNRASNEKLFF. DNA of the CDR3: TGCGCCAGCAGCTGTAACAGAGCTTCTAATGAAAAACTGTTTTTT. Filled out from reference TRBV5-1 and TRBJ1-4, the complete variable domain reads KAGVTQTPRYLIKTRGQQVTLSCSPISGHRSVSWYQQTPGQGLQFLFEYFSETQRNKGNFPGRFSGRQFSNSRSEMNVSTLELGDSALYLCASSCNRASNEKLFFGSGTQLSVL.